Shown below are 28 T cell receptor beta chains from a single sample sequenced in a study of blood T cell repertoires in COVID-19. The data were produced by immunoSEQ multiplex PCR, yet TCRdb's version contains in-frame clones alone and is incomplete. Found here are more than 80,000 clones, 65% to 80% of them singletons; the top ten hold about 20%. Sequencing was carried out using peripheral blood. These receptors were collected from a woman over 75 with active or convalescent COVID-19.

The V gene is TRBV6-2 or TRBV6-3, the J gene TRBJ2-3, with TRBD2 matching over 9 bases. The CDR3 totals 16 residues. V gave up 4 bases and J gave up 0 bases; unmatched junction bases: 5. CDR1 is MNHEY, CDR2 SVGEGT, per germline. The CDR3: CASSWDSGGSTDTQYF. Here the CDR3 DNA reads TGTGCCAGCAGTTGGGACAGCGGGGGGAGCACAGATACGCAGTATTTT.

The gene calls are TRBV30 and TRBJ1-6; a weak D match, TRBD1 (6 bases). Germline loops: CDR1 GTSNPN, CDR2 SVGIG (reference sequence). Trimming cost V 1 base and J 7 bases, with 11 bases left between them. This CDR3 contains 14 residues. The CDR3 sequence is CAWSAYRENSPLHF. CDR3 nucleotide sequence: TGTGCCTGGAGTGCCTACAGGGAGAATTCACCCCTCCACTTT.

V is TRBV7-2 and J is TRBJ2-5; weak D call: TRBD1 (6 bases). V was shortened by 7 bases and J by 1 base, with 10 bases between the two germline ends. The CDR3 sequence is 13 residues long. Germline V gives CDR1 SGHTA, CDR2 FQGNSA. This CDR3 reads CASTGQIQETQYF. CDR3 bases: TGTGCCAGCACTGGACAGATCCAAGAGACCCAGTACTTC.

The chain employs TRBV9 and TRBJ2-5, with 11 bases aligning to TRBD2. V lost 4 bases, J lost 4 bases, and 6 bases stayed unmatched. The CDR3 sequence is 15 residues long. CDR1 SGDLS and CDR2 YYNGEE come from the germline V gene. The CDR3 is CASSYSGGASETQYF. The DNA for the CDR3 is TGTGCCAGCAGCTATAGCGGGGGGGCATCAGAGACCCAGTACTTC.

This chain links TRBV4-1 with TRBJ2-1, with TRBD2 as a possible D gene (5 bases). This CDR3 region has 15 residues. Trimming cost V 1 base and J 2 bases, with 9 bases left between them. The V gene's germline CDR1 is MGHRA and CDR2 YSYEKL. CDR3 loop: CASSQVLVTYNEQFF. The CDR3 region has the DNA TGCGCCAGCAGCCAAGTACTAGTCACCTACAATGAGCAGTTCTTC.

The table lists this clone with a few counts. The chain carries TRBV19 and TRBJ1-5; D might be TRBD1 (6 bases). CDR1 and CDR2 from the germline V gene are LNHDA and SQIVND (reference sequence). Trimming removed 7 bases from V and 3 bases from J, with 10 bases in between. This CDR3 is built from 13 residues. The CDR3 sequence is CASTDRNNQPQHF. The CDR3, as DNA: TGTGCCAGTACTGACAGGAACAATCAGCCCCAGCATTTT.

The V call is TRBV4-3, the J call TRBJ1-2; 10 nucleotides match TRBD1. This CDR3 has 15 residues. Trimming removed 3 bases from V and 2 bases from J; junction bases left unmatched: 3. CDR1 and CDR2 (germline): LGHNA, YSLEER. In DNA, the CDR3 is TGCGCCAGCAGCCAGCGGGACAGGGGAAACTATGGCTACACCTTC. Protein: CASSQRDRGNYGYTF.

V is TRBV5-4 and J is TRBJ2-2; 7 bases are a match to TRBD1. Germline assignment: CDR1 SGHNT and CDR2 YYREEE (reference sequence). J gave up 0 bases and V 4 bases, and 6 bases lay outside the gene matches. This CDR3 region has 16 residues. The CDR3 sequence: CASSPRDRANTGELFF. CDR3 bases: TGTGCCAGCAGCCCCCGGGACAGAGCGAACACCGGGGAGCTGTTTTTT.

This clone appeared a few times. This CDR3 is CASSLRTGVSGNTIYF. The CDR3 bases are TGTGCCAGCAGCTTAAGGACAGGGGTTTCTGGAAACACCATATATTTT. The chain combines TRBV7-8 with TRBJ1-3; 9 bases agree with TRBD1. Germline V lookup: CDR1 SGHVS, CDR2 FQNEAQ. The length of the CDR3 is 16 residues. Trimming removed 2 bases from V and 1 base from J; junction bases left unmatched: 3.

The V and J genes are TRBV28 and TRBJ1-2; 9 bases fit TRBD1. Germline trimming cut 5 bases from V and 1 base from J; bases unmatched to any gene: 14. The CDR3 totals 18 residues. Germline CDR1 and CDR2: MDHEN and SYDVKM. CDR3 loop: CASSLMDRGRTINYGYTF. Written as DNA, the CDR3 is TGTGCCAGCAGTCTAATGGACAGGGGCCGGACCATTAACTATGGCTACACCTTC.

The rearrangement uses TRBV19 and TRBJ2-1; TRBD2 is a possible D gene (7 bases). CDR1 and CDR2 from the germline V gene are LNHDA and SQIVND (reference sequence). V was cut by 5 bases and J by 7 bases, with 15 bases left in between. The CDR3 is 14 amino acids. CDR3 nucleotide sequence: TGTGCCAGTAGTGGTGGGGGGGGCCGTAATGAGCAGTTCTTC. Translating gives CASSGGGGRNEQFF.

The chain joins TRBV30 to TRBJ2-2; 7 bases are shared with TRBD2. Germline-derived CDR1 and CDR2 are GTSNPN and SVGIG (reference sequence). This CDR3 is 15 amino acids long. J gave up 1 base and V 3 bases, and 5 bases lay outside the gene matches. The CDR3 DNA sequence: TGTGCCTGGAGGGGAGGGACCCGGAACACCGGGGAGCTGTTTTTT. Protein sequence: CAWRGGTRNTGELFF.

The DNA of the CDR3 is TGTGCCAGCCTGCAATCTCAGGCCAATTCACCCCTCCACTTT. This encodes CASLQSQANSPLHF. V usage is TRBV28 and J usage is TRBJ1-6; D unresolved. The CDR3 length is 14 residues. With 8 bases removed from V and 7 bases from J, the gap between germline ends came to 15 bases. Germline loops: CDR1 MDHEN, CDR2 SYDVKM.

This clone was counted a few times. The chain recombines TRBV28 with TRBJ1-5; 7 bases fit TRBD1. CDR3 size: 20 residues. Germline CDR1 reads MDHEN; CDR2 reads SYDVKM. V lost 6 bases, J lost 0 bases, and 20 bases stayed unmatched. DNA for the CDR3: TGTGCCAGCAGGCGGGGACAGAGACCCTCCCCCCTCCATAGCAATCAGCCCCAGCATTTT. This sequence encodes CASRRGQRPSPLHSNQPQHF.

This chain uses TRBV5-1 with TRBJ1-2; 11 bases map to TRBD1. Unmatched junction bases numbered 10, after V lost 1 base and J lost 5 bases. This CDR3 region has 17 residues. The germline V gene encodes CDR1 SGHRS and CDR2 YFSETQ. The CDR3 spells CASSLTGGQGAGYGYTF. CDR3 bases: TGCGCCAGCAGCTTGACCGGAGGACAGGGGGCAGGATATGGCTACACCTTC.

The chain has TRBV11-2 and TRBJ1-1; 8 nucleotides line up with TRBD1. This CDR3 has 12 amino acids. Germline V lookup: CDR1 SGHAT, CDR2 FQNNGV. Unmatched junction bases numbered 4, after V lost 5 bases and J lost 8 bases. CDR3 DNA: TGTGCCAGCAGCCCACGGACAGGGGAAGCTTTCTTT. Residues: CASSPRTGEAFF.

The genes are TRBV24-1 and TRBJ2-5; 7 bases line up with TRBD2. The V segment lost 11 bases and the J segment 5 bases; nucleotides outside the gene matches: 10. Germline V gene data show CDR1 as KGHDR and CDR2 as SFDVKD. CDR3 length equals 13 residues. The CDR3 sequence: CARGTGGPETQYF. DNA for the CDR3: TGTGCCAGGGGAACGGGGGGACCGGAGACCCAGTACTTC.

The chain uses TRBV4-3 and TRBJ2-2; D perhaps matches TRBD2 (6 bases). Germline CDR1 and CDR2: LGHNA and YSLEER. CDR3 length equals 15 residues. V shed 0 bases and J shed 8 bases, with 13 bases lying between them. In DNA, the CDR3 is TGCGCCAGCAGCCAAGATCGTGCTAGCGAGGGGGAGCTGTTTTTT. Protein sequence: CASSQDRASEGELFF.

The chain is built from TRBV6-1 and TRBJ2-1; 11 bases line up with TRBD2. Trimming cost V 3 bases and J 9 bases; bases outside gene matches: 16. Germline assignment: CDR1 MNHNS and CDR2 SASEGT. The CDR3 runs to 18 residues. The CDR3, as DNA: TGTGCCAGCAGTGACGCCGCGAAACTAGCGGGGGTTGTTGGTGAGCAGTTCTTC. Its translation is CASSDAAKLAGVVGEQFF.

The CDR3 nucleotides read TGTGCCAGCAGCCCTGGGGACAGGGTCTACGAGCAGTACTTC. It codes for CASSPGDRVYEQYF. V usage is TRBV3-1 (or the pseudogene TRBV3-2) and J usage is TRBJ2-7; 9 bases fit TRBD1. CDR1 is LGHDT, CDR2 YNNKEL, per germline (reference sequence). The CDR3 contains 14 residues. The ends lost 4 bases at V and 3 bases at J; junction bases unmatched: 4.

The V call is TRBV28, the J call TRBJ1-2; D unclear. This CDR3 spans 13 amino acids. The germline V and J ends were trimmed by 7 bases and 8 bases, with 17 bases remaining between them. CDR1 and CDR2 (germline): MDHEN, SYDVKM. CDR3 nucleotides: TGTGCCAGCACCCGAGACGGGGAGAGGGGCTACACCTTC. Encoded protein: CASTRDGERGYTF.

The chain employs TRBV24-1 and TRBJ2-1; 11 bases fit TRBD2. The CDR3 totals 16 residues. V lost 3 bases, J lost 8 bases, and 8 bases stayed unmatched. Germline V gene data show CDR1 as KGHDR and CDR2 as SFDVKD. CDR3 nucleotides: TGTGCCACCAGTGATCCAATAGCGGGGGGGCGGGATGAGCAGTTCTTC. Protein: CATSDPIAGGRDEQFF.

The CDR3 spells CASSPRSDREQFF. CDR3 coding DNA: TGTGCCAGCTCACCAAGGAGCGACCGTGAGCAGTTCTTC. The chain is built from TRBV18 and TRBJ2-1; D is ambiguous. V was shortened by 2 bases and J by 9 bases, with 11 bases between the two germline ends. Per germline, CDR1 KGHSH and CDR2 LQKENI. The CDR3 sequence is 13 residues long.

This clone turned up a few times. V and J are TRBV9 and TRBJ2-1, with 10 bases that match TRBD2. J was trimmed by 3 bases and V by 0 bases; bases with no gene match: 3. Germline V gene lookup returns CDR1 SGDLS and CDR2 YYNGEE. The CDR3 length is 16 residues. CDR3 nucleotides: TGTGCCAGCAGCGTAGCTGCTAGCGGGAGCTACAATGAGCAGTTCTTC. Protein product: CASSVAASGSYNEQFF.

V gene TRBV6-2 or TRBV6-3 combines with J gene TRBJ1-1; the match to TRBD1 covers 11 bases. Germline CDR1 and CDR2: MNHEY and SVGEGT. V trimming: 2 bases; J trimming: 1 base; junction bases outside the gene matches: 12. This CDR3 comprises 19 residues. The CDR3: CASSYPLDGQGAKNTEAFF. CDR3 nucleotide sequence: TGTGCCAGCAGTTACCCCCTCGATGGACAGGGGGCGAAGAACACTGAAGCTTTCTTT.

The rearrangement links TRBV30 to TRBJ1-3; no reliable D call. CDR1 and CDR2 (germline): GTSNPN, SVGIG (reference sequence). CDR3 length equals 15 residues. With 0 bases removed from V and 0 bases from J, the gap between germline ends came to 9 bases. CDR3 region: CAWSVIVNSGNTIYF. The CDR3 DNA sequence: TGTGCCTGGAGTGTAATAGTCAACTCTGGAAACACCATATATTTT.

The chain combines TRBV6-2 or TRBV6-3 with TRBJ2-4; possible D gene TRBD1, 5 bases. The CDR3 consists of 15 residues. Germline V CDR1 and CDR2: MNHEY, SVGEGT. Deletions cut 6 bases from V and 7 bases from J, with 19 bases between. CDR3: CASSSTGLGRNIQYF. The CDR3 DNA follows: TGTGCCAGCAGCTCTACAGGCCTAGGAAGGAACATTCAGTACTTC.

This chain joins TRBV10-3 and TRBJ1-2; 7 nucleotides line up with TRBD1. This CDR3 has 13 residues. V trimming: 7 bases; J trimming: 8 bases; junction bases outside the gene matches: 10. The germline V gene has CDR1 ENHRY and CDR2 SYGVKD. The CDR3 DNA reads as TGTGCCATCACCACGGACAGGCAGTGGGGCTACACCTTC. It is translated as CAITTDRQWGYTF.